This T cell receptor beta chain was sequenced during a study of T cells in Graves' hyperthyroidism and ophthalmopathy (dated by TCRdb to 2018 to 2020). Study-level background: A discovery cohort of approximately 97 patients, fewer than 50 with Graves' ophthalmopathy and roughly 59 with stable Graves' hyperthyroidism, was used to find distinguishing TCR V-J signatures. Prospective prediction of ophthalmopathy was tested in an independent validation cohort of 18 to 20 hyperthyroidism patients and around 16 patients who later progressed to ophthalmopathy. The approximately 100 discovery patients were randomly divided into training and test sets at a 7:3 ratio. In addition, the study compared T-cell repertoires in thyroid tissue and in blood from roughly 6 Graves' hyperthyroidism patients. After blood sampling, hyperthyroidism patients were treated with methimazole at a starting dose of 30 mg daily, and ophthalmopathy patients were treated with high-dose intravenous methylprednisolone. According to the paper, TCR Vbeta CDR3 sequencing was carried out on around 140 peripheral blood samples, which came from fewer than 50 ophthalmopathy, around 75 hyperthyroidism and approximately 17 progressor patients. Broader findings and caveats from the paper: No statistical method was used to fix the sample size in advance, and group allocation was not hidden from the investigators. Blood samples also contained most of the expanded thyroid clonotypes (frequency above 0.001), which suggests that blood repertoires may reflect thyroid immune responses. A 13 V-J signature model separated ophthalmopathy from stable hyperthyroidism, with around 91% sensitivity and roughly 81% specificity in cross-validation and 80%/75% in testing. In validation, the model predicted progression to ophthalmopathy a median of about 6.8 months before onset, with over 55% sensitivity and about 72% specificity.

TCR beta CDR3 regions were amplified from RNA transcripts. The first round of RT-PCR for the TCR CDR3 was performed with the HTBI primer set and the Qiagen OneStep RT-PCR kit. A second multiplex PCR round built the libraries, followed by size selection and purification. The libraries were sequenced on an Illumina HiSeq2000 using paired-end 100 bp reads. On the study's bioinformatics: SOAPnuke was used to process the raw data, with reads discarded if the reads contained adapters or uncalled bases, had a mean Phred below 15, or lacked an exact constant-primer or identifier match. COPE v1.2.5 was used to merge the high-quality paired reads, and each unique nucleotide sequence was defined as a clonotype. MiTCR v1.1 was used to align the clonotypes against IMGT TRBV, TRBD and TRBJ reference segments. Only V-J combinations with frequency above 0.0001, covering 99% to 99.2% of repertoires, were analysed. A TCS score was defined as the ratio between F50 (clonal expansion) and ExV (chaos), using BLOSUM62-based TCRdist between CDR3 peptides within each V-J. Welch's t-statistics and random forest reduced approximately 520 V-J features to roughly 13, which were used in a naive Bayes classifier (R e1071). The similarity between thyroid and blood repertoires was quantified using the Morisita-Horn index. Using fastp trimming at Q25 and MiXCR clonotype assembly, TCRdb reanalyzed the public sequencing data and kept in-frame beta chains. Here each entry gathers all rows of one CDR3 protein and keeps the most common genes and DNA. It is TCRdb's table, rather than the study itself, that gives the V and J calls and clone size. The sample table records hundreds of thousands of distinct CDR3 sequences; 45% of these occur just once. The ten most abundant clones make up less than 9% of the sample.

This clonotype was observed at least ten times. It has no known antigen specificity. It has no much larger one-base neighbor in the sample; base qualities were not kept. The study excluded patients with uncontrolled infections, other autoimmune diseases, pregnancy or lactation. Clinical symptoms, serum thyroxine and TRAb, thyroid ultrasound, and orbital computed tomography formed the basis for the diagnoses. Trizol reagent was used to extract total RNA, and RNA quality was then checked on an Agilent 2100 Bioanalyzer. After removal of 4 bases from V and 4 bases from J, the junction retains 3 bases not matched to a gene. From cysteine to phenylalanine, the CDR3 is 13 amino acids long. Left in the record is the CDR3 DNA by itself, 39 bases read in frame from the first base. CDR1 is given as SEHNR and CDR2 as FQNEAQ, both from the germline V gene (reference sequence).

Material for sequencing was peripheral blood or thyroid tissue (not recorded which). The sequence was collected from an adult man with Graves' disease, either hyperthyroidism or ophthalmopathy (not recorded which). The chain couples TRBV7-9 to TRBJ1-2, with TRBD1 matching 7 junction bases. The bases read TGTGCCAGCAGCTCTACAGGGGCCTATGGCTACACCTTC. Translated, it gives CASSSTGAYGYTF.